These T cell receptor beta chains were read from a single sample in a study of blood T cells in healthy people across ages. TCRdb passed the 5' RACE reads through MiXCR, listing each CDR3 protein once. The sample has around 970,000 distinct CDR3 sequences; approximately 50% are singletons. Sequenced sample: blood. The source is an older woman in good health. Each CDR3 is given with its conserved first and last residue. Each record gives: J gene, clone size, D gene, V gene, CDR3 DNA, CDR3 protein. The D gene is left open where the match is weak. For some rows the clone size is stated as once, few or many, or as a class when expanded; others skip it.

>TRBJ1-2|.|.|TRBV2
TGTGCCAGCAGCCAAGGCACGGGACCCCAGTATGGCTACACCTTC
CASSQGTGPQYGYTF
>TRBJ2-7|.|TRBD2|TRBV20-1
TGCAGTGCCGACCCTATAGCGGGAGGAGACTACGTGCAGTACTTC
CSADPIAGGDYVQYF
>TRBJ2-1|.|.|TRBV20-1
TGCAGTGCTAGAGATGACCATTACAATGAGCAGTTCTTC
CSARDDHYNEQFF
>TRBJ2-7|few|.|TRBV29-1
TGCAGCGCCCACCGGGGGTACGAGCAGTACTTC
CSAHRGYEQYF
>TRBJ2-3|.|TRBD2|TRBV6-2/TRBV6-3
TGTGCCAGCAGTAACAGCGGGAGTCCAGATACGCGGTATTTT
CASSNSGSPDTRYF
>TRBJ2-3|.|TRBD2|TRBV4-3
TGCGCCAGCAGCCATTACCCGGGACTAGCCATAGATACGCAGTATTTT
CASSHYPGLAIDTQYF
>TRBJ2-1|.|.|TRBV20-1
TGCAGTGCAGTTCTGGGACTGGGCGTCGTTGAGCAGTTCTTC
CSAVLGLGVVEQFF
>TRBJ2-5|few|TRBD1|TRBV24-1
TGTGCCACCAGTGACCGGGACAGGGACCTTCAAGAGACCCAGTACTTC
CATSDRDRDLQETQYF
>TRBJ2-5|.|.|TRBV9
TGTGCCAGCAGCCTACGACCCATCCAAGAGACCCAGTACTTC
CASSLRPIQETQYF
>TRBJ2-7|.|.|TRBV24-1
TGTGCCACCAGTGGAGGACAGTTCTACGAGCAGTACTTC
CATSGGQFYEQYF
>TRBJ2-1|many|.|TRBV29-1
TGCAGCGTTAATCCGGACTCGGGATACAATGAGCAGTTCTTC
CSVNPDSGYNEQFF
>TRBJ2-7|many|.|TRBV4-3
TGCGCCAGCAGCCAAGAATTGAGTGGCAGCAGTGGGGACGAGCAGTACTTC
CASSQELSGSSGDEQYF
>TRBJ2-7|once|.|TRBV27
TGTGCCAGCAAACTCTCTCTAGCCACTAACTACGAGCAGTACTTC
CASKLSLATNYEQYF
>TRBJ1-5|.|.|TRBV6-1
TGTGCCAGCAGTGAAGTCCTGTCTGGCAATCAGCCCCAGCATTTT
CASSEVLSGNQPQHF
>TRBJ2-5|few|TRBD1|TRBV3-1
TGTGCCAGCAGCGCCGACAGGGTTCAGCAGTACTTC
CASSADRVQQYF
>TRBJ2-1|few|TRBD2|TRBV3-1
TGTGCCAGCAGCCAACCAGCGGGAGATGAGCAGTTCTTC
CASSQPAGDEQFF